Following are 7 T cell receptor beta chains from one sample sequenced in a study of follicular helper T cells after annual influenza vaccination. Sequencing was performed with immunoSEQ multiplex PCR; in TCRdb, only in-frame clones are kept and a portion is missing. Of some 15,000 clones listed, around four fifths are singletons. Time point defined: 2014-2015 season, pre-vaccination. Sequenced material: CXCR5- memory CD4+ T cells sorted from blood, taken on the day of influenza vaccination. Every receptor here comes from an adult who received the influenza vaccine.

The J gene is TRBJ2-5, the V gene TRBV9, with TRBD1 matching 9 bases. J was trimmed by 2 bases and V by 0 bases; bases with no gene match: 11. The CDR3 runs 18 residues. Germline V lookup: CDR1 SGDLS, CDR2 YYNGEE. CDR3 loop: CASSVASGQGLLQETQYF. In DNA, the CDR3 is TGTGCCAGCAGCGTAGCGTCGGGACAGGGCCTCCTACAAGAGACCCAGTACTTC.

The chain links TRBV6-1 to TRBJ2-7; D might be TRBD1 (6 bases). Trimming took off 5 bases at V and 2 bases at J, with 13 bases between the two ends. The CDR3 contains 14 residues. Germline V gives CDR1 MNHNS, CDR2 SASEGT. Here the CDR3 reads CASSRTDPPYEQYF. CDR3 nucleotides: TGTGCCAGCAGTCGGACAGATCCCCCCTACGAGCAGTACTTC.

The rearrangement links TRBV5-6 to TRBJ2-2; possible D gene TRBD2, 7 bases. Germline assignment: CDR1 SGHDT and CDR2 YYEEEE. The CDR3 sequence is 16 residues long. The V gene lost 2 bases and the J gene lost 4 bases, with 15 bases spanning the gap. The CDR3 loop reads CASSLRGAPATGELFF. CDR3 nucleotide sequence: TGTGCCAGCAGCTTACGGGGGGCCCCGGCCACCGGGGAGCTGTTTTTT.

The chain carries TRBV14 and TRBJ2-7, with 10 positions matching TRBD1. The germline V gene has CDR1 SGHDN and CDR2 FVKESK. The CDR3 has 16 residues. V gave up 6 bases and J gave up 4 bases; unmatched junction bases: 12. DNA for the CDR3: TGTGCCAGCAGTGGTAGAGCCGGGACAGGGGTATACGAGCAGTACTTC. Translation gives CASSGRAGTGVYEQYF.

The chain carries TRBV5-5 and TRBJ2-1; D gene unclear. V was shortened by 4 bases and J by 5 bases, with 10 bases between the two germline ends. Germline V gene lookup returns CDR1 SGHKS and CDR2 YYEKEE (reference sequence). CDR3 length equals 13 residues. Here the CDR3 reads CASSAGPNNEQFF. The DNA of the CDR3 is TGTGCCAGCAGCGCCGGGCCCAACAATGAGCAGTTCTTC. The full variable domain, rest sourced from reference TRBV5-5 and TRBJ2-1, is DAGVTQSPTHLIKTRGQQVTLRCSPISGHKSVSWYQQVLGQGPQFIFQYYEKEERGRGNFPDRFSARQFPNYSSELNVNALLLGDSALYLCASSAGPNNEQFFGPGTRLTVL.

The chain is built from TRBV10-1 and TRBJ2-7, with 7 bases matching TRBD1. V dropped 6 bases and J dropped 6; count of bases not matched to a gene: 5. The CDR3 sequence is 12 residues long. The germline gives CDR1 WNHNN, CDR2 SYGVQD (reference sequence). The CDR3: CASSRNRGEQYF. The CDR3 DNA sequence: TGCGCCAGCAGCCGAAACAGGGGCGAGCAGTACTTC.

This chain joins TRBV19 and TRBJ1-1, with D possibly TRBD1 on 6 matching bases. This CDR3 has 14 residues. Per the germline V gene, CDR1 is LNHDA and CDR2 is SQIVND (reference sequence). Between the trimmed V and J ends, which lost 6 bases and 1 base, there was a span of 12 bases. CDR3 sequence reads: CASSNGQPNTEAFF. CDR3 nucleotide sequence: TGTGCCAGTAGCAATGGACAGCCGAACACTGAAGCTTTCTTT. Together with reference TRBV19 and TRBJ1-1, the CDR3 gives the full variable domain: DGGITQSPKYLFRKEGQNVTLSCEQNLNHDAMYWYRQDPGQGLRLIYYSQIVNDFQKGDIAEGYSVSREKKESFPLTVTSAQKNPTAFYLCASSNGQPNTEAFFGQGTRLTVV.